A selection of T cell receptor beta chains follows, all from one sample in a study of tumor-infiltrating lymphocytes in primary liver carcinoma. One entry per CDR3 protein, called by TCRdb with MiXCR from the multiplex PCR reads. The table has 100,000 to 150,000 distinct CDR3 sequences, 64% seen once; the top ten hold approximately 8%. What was sequenced was liver tumor tissue from sampling region 3. The source is a woman in her sixties or seventies with primary liver carcinoma and hepatitis B virus infection. CDR3s include the opening cysteine and the closing phenylalanine or tryptophan. The D gene is left open where the match is weak. Size values are once, few and many counts, or a class for expanded clones, and some rows have none.

clone size	V gene	J gene	D gene	CDR3 protein	CDR3 DNA
.	TRBV6-6	TRBJ2-7	TRBD2	CTTRSGRDYF	TGTACCACCCGGTCGGGCAGGGACTATTTC
few	TRBV28	TRBJ2-5	TRBD2	CASSLDLGGEETQYF	TGTGCCAGCAGTTTAGACCTCGGGGGGGAAGAGACCCAGTACTTC
.	TRBV7-3	TRBJ2-1	.	CASSLTGYNEQFF	TGTGCCAGCAGCCTTACTGGCTACAATGAGCAGTTCTTC
.	TRBV29-1	TRBJ2-5	TRBD2	CSIAYSGNGEETQYF	TGCAGCATTGCTTATAGCGGGAACGGCGAAGAGACCCAGTACTTC
.	TRBV20-1	TRBJ2-1	.	CSARDGRSSSYNEQFF	TGCAGTGCTAGAGATGGGAGATCCAGCTCCTACAATGAGCAGTTCTTC
.	TRBV28	TRBJ2-3	.	CASNLNGGTDTQYF	TGTGCCAGCAATCTTAACGGGGGCACAGATACGCAGTATTTT
few	TRBV7-9	TRBJ2-7	TRBD1	CASSLGTGFDYEQYF	TGTGCCAGCAGCCTGGGGACAGGGTTCGACTACGAGCAGTACTTC
.	TRBV11-2	TRBJ2-7	.	CTRSQLVNEQYF	TGTACCAGGAGCCAGCTTGTCAACGAGCAGTACTTC
.	TRBV5-1	TRBJ2-1	.	CASSLDGRMGVGNEQFF	TGCGCCAGCAGCTTGGACGGTCGGATGGGGGTGGGTAATGAGCAGTTCTTC
many	TRBV6-5	TRBJ1-2	.	CASSSSMRGYTF	TGTGCCAGCAGTTCCAGTATGAGGGGCTACACCTTC
.	TRBV29-1	TRBJ1-2	TRBD1	CSAEDPRDRAYGYTF	TGCAGCGCTGAAGATCCGAGGGACAGGGCTTATGGCTACACATTC
.	TRBV6-5	TRBJ1-3	.	CASMRTWLDTIYF	TGTGCCAGCATGAGGACATGGTTAGACACCATATATTTT
.	TRBV6-1	TRBJ2-7	.	CASSEAEGSGCEQYF	TGTGCCAGCAGCGAAGCAGAGGGTTCGGGCTGCGAGCAGTACTTC
many	TRBV12-3/TRBV12-4	TRBJ2-2	TRBD2	CASRGLAGVPGELFF	TGTGCCAGCAGGGGACTAGCGGGAGTCCCCGGGGAGCTGTTTTTT
many	TRBV14	TRBJ2-6	.	CASSQREIRQDLSGANVLTF	TGTGCCAGCAGCCAACGGGAAATCCGACAGGACCTATCTGGGGCCAACGTCCTGACTTTC
.	TRBV14	TRBJ2-2	.	CASSLRLGTFTTGELFF	TGTGCCAGCAGCCTTCGGCTCGGGACTTTTACTACCGGGGAGCTGTTTTTT
few	TRBV7-6	TRBJ1-1	TRBD1	CASSPSGQGRVEAFF	TGTGCCAGCAGCCCATCGGGACAGGGAAGAGTTGAAGCTTTCTTT
.	TRBV12-3/TRBV12-4	TRBJ1-1	.	CAISYNAGGATEAFF	TGTGCCATCAGTTACAATGCCGGGGGCGCCACTGAAGCTTTCTTT
many	TRBV6-6	TRBJ2-3	TRBD1	CASSYGTGGDTQYF	TGTGCCAGCAGTTACGGGACAGGGGGAGATACGCAGTATTTT
.	TRBV11-2	TRBJ2-1	.	CASSIARGGEQFF	TGTGCCAGCAGCATCGCTAGGGGCGGGGAACAGTTCTTC
.	TRBV11-2	TRBJ2-2	.	CASSPSQGPAGELFF	TGTGCCAGCAGTCCTTCGCAAGGACCGGCCGGGGAGCTGTTTTTT